This T cell receptor (beta chain) was sequenced in a study of T-cell memory formation after mild COVID-19. The sample holds a few counts of this clonotype. MiXCR, applied by TCRdb to the 5' RACE reads, yields one record per CDR3 protein. The data hold roughly 350,000 distinct CDR3 sequences, with around 15% observed a single time. The CDR3 extends over 14 amino acids. Trimming shortened V by 0 bases and J by 4 bases, and 6 bases separated the two germline ends. Germline CDR1 and CDR2: LGHNA and YSLEER. This receptor was taken from a young man who had mild COVID-19 (a few samples of this study predate the infection). Cell type and time point are not known. What was sequenced was PBMCs or a T cell subset sorted from them (not recorded which). This chain joins TRBV4-3 and TRBJ2-2, with D unresolved. CDR3: CASSQDYRTGELFF. The CDR3 DNA sequence: TGCGCCAGCAGCCAAGATTACCGCACCGGGGAGCTGTTTTTT.